Described below is a single T cell receptor (beta chain) sequence and its context. Its antigen is currently unknown. This specimen belongs to a study of T cells expressing NK-cell markers. Study conclusions and caveats: Among CD8+ T cells from five or six donors, dominant NKG2C+ clonotypes accounted for roughly 1.0-7.0%. Among four donors, these clonotypes also ranked first in the CD3+CD56-NKG2C+ fraction.

From the 5' RACE reads, TCRdb lists one entry per CDR3 protein and no DNA. Here the sample table reports roughly 180,000 distinct CDR3 sequences. The sample taken for sequencing was blood T cells: a sorted CD56 or NKG2C T cell subset, CD4+ or CD8+ T cells, or bulk PBMC T cells (not recorded which). The receptor's source is a woman aged 18 to 75 in good health.

This chain's CDR3 is CASSFRGRGTEAFF. The rearrangement uses TRBV5-1 and TRBJ1-1; the TRBD1 assignment by TCRdb is unverifiable without DNA. The CDR3 contains 14 residues. Germline V lookup: CDR1 SGHRS, CDR2 YFSETQ.